This T cell receptor beta chain was profiled in a study of shared T cell receptors in the human thymus. Germline CDR1 reads MNHEY; CDR2 reads SMNVEV (reference sequence). V dropped 6 bases and J dropped 4; count of bases not matched to a gene: 15. CDR3 length: 18 amino acids. This table comes from immunoSEQ multiplex PCR, and its TCRdb copy is limited to in-frame clones, with some not included. Here the sample spans about 540,000 clones, 70% to 80% being singletons. This same sample was also taken into another study, of human thymus T cells.

This receptor was taken from a boy younger than two with a congenital heart defect. The chain couples TRBV27 to TRBJ2-1, with 10 bases identical to TRBD2. The sequencing input was thymocytes. CDR3 nucleotides: TGTGCCAGCAGAGGGGAGGGTAAAGCGGGAGGGCGGTACAATGAGCAGTTCTTC. Its protein is CASRGEGKAGGRYNEQFF.